This TCR beta chain comes out of a study of T cells in Graves' hyperthyroidism and ophthalmopathy. Amplified TCR beta CDR3 regions came from RNA transcripts. The TCR CDR3 first-round RT-PCR relied on the HTBI primer set. TCRdb re-derived calls from the multiplex PCR reads in MiXCR, one entry per CDR3 protein. This sample has 250,000 to 300,000 distinct CDR3 sequences, with roughly 15% found just once. The V segment lost 0 bases and the J segment 10 bases; nucleotides outside the gene matches: 10. The CDR3 is 17 residues long. CDR1 is LGHNA and CDR2 is YSLEER in the germline V gene. There are many counts of this clonotype.

This sequence originates from a woman aged 30 to 39 with Graves' hyperthyroidism that later progressed to Graves' ophthalmopathy. Material for sequencing was blood. The V and J genes are TRBV4-3 and TRBJ2-1; 12 bases agree with TRBD2. As DNA, the CDR3 is TGCGCCAGCAGCCAAGATAGGGCTAGCGGGAGGGCAAAGGAGCAGTTCTTC. Its translation is CASSQDRASGRAKEQFF.